The clone carrying this TCR beta chain was observed many times. Its antigen is unknown. The TCRbeta library incorporated unique molecular identifiers. TCRdb passed the PCR reads through MiXCR, listing each CDR3 protein once. Of over 200,000 distinct CDR3 sequences in the sample, about 11% were seen once. This sample was included in a study of T-cell reconstitution after alpha-beta-depleted transplantation in children. General study points: Reported findings indicate that, about two months after transplant, alpha-beta T cells came from several hundred expanded clones, which were derived from non-depleted graft cells. Once a year had passed after transplant, T-cell counts and diversity came mostly from newly produced T cells. The origin of high day-60 TCRbeta diversity in some patients lay in surviving recipient T cells and thymic progenitors.

The sequence came from a child less than two years old with acute myeloid leukemia, due to receive a stem cell transplant. Sequenced here: PBMCs, sampled before TCRalphabeta/CD19-depleted stem cell transplant.

The CDR3 is CASSVRSGTYNEQFF. CDR3 nucleotide sequence: TGTGCCAGCAGCGTTCGGTCCGGTACCTACAATGAGCAGTTCTTC. The rearrangement links TRBV9 to TRBJ2-1; D is uncertain. The CDR3 loop spans 15 amino acids. The ends were cut back, 2 bases at V and 2 bases at J, with 11 bases in the middle. Germline V gene lookup returns CDR1 SGDLS and CDR2 YYNGEE.